Each of the 18 T cell receptor beta chains below was sequenced from the same sample in a study of blood T cell repertoires in COVID-19. Sequenced by immunoSEQ multiplex PCR; TCRdb stores in-frame clones only, minus some. The data contain about 300,000 clones, over 75% of them singletons. Sequencing was carried out using PBMCs or T cells enriched from blood (not recorded which). These receptor sequences come from a young man who had recovered from COVID-19.

The chain links TRBV7-6 to TRBJ2-1, with D perhaps matching TRBD1 (6 bases). The length of the CDR3 is 18 residues. Trimming removed 4 bases from V and 7 bases from J, with 26 bases in between. Germline values: CDR1 SGHVS, CDR2 FNYEAQ. CDR3 protein: CASSYPKTGHSGSNEQFF. CDR3 in DNA: TGTGCCAGCAGCTACCCCAAGACGGGACATTCGGGTTCAAATGAGCAGTTCTTC.

This clone turned up a few times. This chain joins TRBV7-9 and TRBJ1-2; D remains ambiguous. Germline lookup yields CDR1 SEHNR and CDR2 FQNEAQ (reference sequence). The CDR3 spans 14 residues. V was pared by 1 base and J by 2 bases, with 8 bases between. The CDR3 bases are TGTGCCAGCAGCTTAGAAATAGAGAACTATGGCTACACCTTC. Protein sequence: CASSLEIENYGYTF.

The chain recombines TRBV7-8 with TRBJ1-1, with a possible D match to TRBD1 (5 bases). The ends were cut back, 2 bases at V and 3 bases at J, with 16 bases in the middle. Per germline, CDR1 SGHVS and CDR2 FQNEAQ. There are 16 residues in the CDR3. CDR3 DNA: TGTGCCAGCAGCTTAAGGTTCGGGGGGTTTGACACTGAAGCTTTCTTT. This encodes CASSLRFGGFDTEAFF. Based on the CDR3 plus reference TRBV7-8 and TRBJ1-1, the full variable domain is GAGVSQSPRYKVAKRGQDVALRCDPISGHVSLFWYQQALGQGPEFLTYFQNEAQLDKSGLPSDRFFAERPEGSVSTLKIQRTQQEDSAVYLCASSLRFGGFDTEAFFGQGTRLTVV.

The rearrangement joins TRBV2 to TRBJ2-7; TRBD1 aligns across 11 bases. The CDR3 contains 17 residues. J lost 4 bases, V lost 5 bases, and 13 bases had no gene match. Per the germline V gene, CDR1 is SNHLY and CDR2 is FYNNEI. For the CDR3, the DNA is TGTGCCAGCAGTTCCCCTATAATAGGGACAGGGGGATACGAGCAGTACTTC. This codes for CASSSPIIGTGGYEQYF.

The chain links TRBV5-1 to TRBJ1-1; D is undetermined. V lost 5 bases, J lost 3 bases, and 20 bases lay in between. The CDR3 runs 16 residues. The germline CDR1 and CDR2 sequences are SGHRS and YFSETQ. CDR3 DNA: TGCGCCAGCAGACGGATCGTAGGGAGAAGGGACACTGAAGCTTTCTTT. Its protein is CASRRIVGRRDTEAFF.

The chain recombines TRBV19 with TRBJ2-3; 11 bases fit TRBD1. V gave up 7 bases and J gave up 4 bases; unmatched junction bases: 1. The CDR3 sequence is 13 residues long. Germline V gives CDR1 LNHDA, CDR2 SQIVND (reference sequence). In nucleotides, the CDR3 is TGTGCCAGTAAGGGACAGGGGGCAGATACGCAGTATTTT. Protein sequence: CASKGQGADTQYF.

V and J are TRBV5-4 and TRBJ2-7; 8 bases fit TRBD1. V lost 2 bases to trimming and J lost 5 bases; unmatched junction nucleotides: 3. The CDR3 has 13 amino acids. The germline V gene has CDR1 SGHNT and CDR2 YYREEE (reference sequence). CDR3 nucleotides: TGTGCCAGCAGCTTTGGGGGACAGGACGAGCAGTACTTC. It encodes CASSFGGQDEQYF.

The chain employs TRBV6-5 and TRBJ2-3, with 9 bases aligning to TRBD1. The CDR3 extends over 14 amino acids. V trimming: 6 bases; J trimming: 4 bases; junction bases outside the gene matches: 5. Germline V gene lookup returns CDR1 MNHEY and CDR2 SVGAGI. In DNA, the CDR3 is TGTGCCAGCAGAAAACAGGGGGCGGCAGATACGCAGTATTTT. This codes for CASRKQGAADTQYF.

The rearrangement joins TRBV7-9 to TRBJ1-5; no clear D gene. The CDR3 has 13 amino acids. Trimming shortened V by 2 bases and J by 7 bases, and 9 bases separated the two germline ends. CDR1 and CDR2 from the germline V gene are SEHNR and FQNEAQ (reference sequence). CDR3 in amino acids: CASSLREGQPQHF. The CDR3 DNA sequence: TGTGCCAGCAGCTTAAGGGAGGGCCAGCCCCAGCATTTT.

The chain carries TRBV27 and TRBJ1-1; D is perhaps TRBD1 (5 bases). V dropped 5 bases and J dropped 7 bases, with 14 bases sitting between them. In germline, CDR1 is MNHEY, CDR2 SMNVEV (reference sequence). The CDR3 length is 13 residues. The CDR3 region is CASSPISGIEAFF. CDR3 bases: TGTGCCAGCAGTCCGATCTCAGGGATTGAAGCTTTCTTT.

This clone was seen more than once but under ten times. The V and J genes are TRBV6-1 and TRBJ2-7; 7 positions agree with TRBD1. Per germline, CDR1 MNHNS and CDR2 SASEGT. J gave up 0 bases and V 4 bases, and 12 bases lay outside the gene matches. The CDR3 sequence is 17 residues long. The DNA for the CDR3 is TGTGCCAGCAGTGGAACCGACAGGGACCCGAGCTCCTACGAGCAGTACTTC. Translated: CASSGTDRDPSSYEQYF.

The CDR3 here is CATSDLRGQGEIPNTEAFF. The CDR3 nucleotides are TGTGCCACCAGTGATTTGCGCGGGCAGGGGGAGATACCGAACACTGAAGCTTTCTTT. This rearrangement joins TRBV24-1 to TRBJ1-1; 7 bases are shared with TRBD1. Per germline, CDR1 KGHDR and CDR2 SFDVKD. V shed 0 bases and J 1 base; nucleotides not matched to a gene: 13. The CDR3 has 19 residues.

J is TRBJ1-4 and V is TRBV28; D perhaps matches TRBD1 (5 bases). Germline CDR1 and CDR2: MDHEN and SYDVKM. The V and J ends lost 7 bases and 4 bases respectively, with 16 bases between them. The CDR3 has 15 amino acids. The CDR3 bases are TGTGCCAGCACGGGGGGAGGGCGGGGTAATGAAAAACTGTTTTTT. It is translated as CASTGGGRGNEKLFF.

This clone is a singleton in its sample. The chain uses TRBV5-1 and TRBJ1-3, with D uncertain. Germline CDR1 is SGHRS and CDR2 is YFSETQ. The CDR3 spans 14 residues. The ends were cut back, 4 bases at V and 2 bases at J, with 10 bases in the middle. For the CDR3, the DNA is TGCGCCAGCAGCCCTGATACAGCTGGAAACACCATATATTTT. Translation gives CASSPDTAGNTIYF.

The chain links TRBV5-4 to TRBJ2-5; 14 bases fit TRBD2. The CDR3 is 16 residues long. The germline V gene encodes CDR1 SGHNT and CDR2 YYREEE (reference sequence). The J segment lost 5 bases and the V segment lost 4 bases, leaving 7 bases of the junction unmatched. The CDR3, as DNA: TGTGCCAGCAGCCTGAGACTAGCGGGGGGGCAGGAGACCCAGTACTTC. It codes for CASSLRLAGGQETQYF. Looking up the rest from reference TRBV5-4 and TRBJ2-5 gives the full variable domain: ETGVTQSPTHLIKTRGQQVTLRCSSQSGHNTVSWYQQALGQGPQFIFQYYREEENGRGNFPPRFSGLQFPNYSSELNVNALELDDSALYLCASSLRLAGGQETQYFGPGTRLLVL.

In this sample, this clone turned up a few times. The chain carries TRBV7-2 and TRBJ2-4; TRBD1 is a possible D gene (6 bases). Germline CDR1 and CDR2: SGHTA and FQGNSA. V was pared by 5 bases and J by 7 bases, with 15 bases between. The CDR3 is 14 residues long. This CDR3 is CASSRASGANIQYF. The CDR3 DNA is TGTGCCAGCAGCCGGGCATCAGGGGCGAACATTCAGTACTTC.

The chain carries TRBV11-3 and TRBJ2-7; 8 bases fit TRBD1. This CDR3 is 13 amino acids long. V dropped 3 bases and J dropped 5; count of bases not matched to a gene: 3. Germline-derived CDR1 and CDR2 are SGHNT and YENEEA. The CDR3 sequence is CASSFPGGNEQYF. CDR3 nucleotide sequence: TGTGCCAGCAGCTTTCCAGGGGGCAACGAGCAGTACTTC.

The chain joins TRBV3-1 (or the pseudogene TRBV3-2) to TRBJ2-1, with 8 bases that match TRBD2. Germline trimming cut 4 bases from V and 5 bases from J; bases unmatched to any gene: 10. The CDR3 sequence is 16 residues long. Germline CDR1 and CDR2: LGHDT and YNNKEL (reference sequence). CDR3 sequence (DNA): TGTGCCAGCAGCCTCGCCAGCGGGAGAGGACACAATGAGCAGTTCTTC. Translated: CASSLASGRGHNEQFF.